This paragraph reports one T cell receptor beta chain. This sample was taken from a study of control samples from healthy donors and cancer patients. The CDR3 has 15 amino acids. V shed 4 bases and J 6 bases; nucleotides not matched to a gene: 1. CDR1 WSHSY and CDR2 SAAADI come from the germline V gene. Assay: immunoSEQ multiplex PCR; the TCRdb copy retains only in-frame clones and omits some. The sample consists of approximately 140,000 clones, 80% to 95% of them appearing once. This sequence joins TRBV10-2 and TRBJ2-1; 15 bases agree with TRBD2. This clonotype was obtained from a man aged 18 to 30 in good health. Source material: blood. The CDR3 DNA reads TGCGCCAGCAGTGGGACTAGCGGGGGGGCCAATGAGCAGTTCTTC. As protein: CASSGTSGGANEQFF.